The present entry profiles one T cell receptor (beta chain) with its context. Unstimulated PBMCs were sorted into CD3+CD4+ and CD3+CD8+ populations. The data derive from a study of T cell clones after liver transplantation. At the level of the study: Three of eight recipients were HCV-positive; others had non-autoimmune, non-viral indications.

Data came from immunoSEQ multiplex PCR; TCRdb stores just in-frame clones and leaves some out. In the table there are about 16,000 clones, around 90% of which are singletons. CDR1 and CDR2 (germline): SGHAT, FQNNGV. The CDR3 totals 11 residues. V lost 7 bases and J lost 6, with 6 bases in between. Sequenced here: CD8+ T cells from blood, sampled before liver transplant. The gene calls are TRBV11-2 and TRBJ2-2; no reliable D call. This receptor was taken from a human donor who received a liver transplant. In nucleotides, the CDR3 is TGTGCCAGCACTATAGCCGGGGAGCTGTTTTTT. This translates into CASTIAGELFF.